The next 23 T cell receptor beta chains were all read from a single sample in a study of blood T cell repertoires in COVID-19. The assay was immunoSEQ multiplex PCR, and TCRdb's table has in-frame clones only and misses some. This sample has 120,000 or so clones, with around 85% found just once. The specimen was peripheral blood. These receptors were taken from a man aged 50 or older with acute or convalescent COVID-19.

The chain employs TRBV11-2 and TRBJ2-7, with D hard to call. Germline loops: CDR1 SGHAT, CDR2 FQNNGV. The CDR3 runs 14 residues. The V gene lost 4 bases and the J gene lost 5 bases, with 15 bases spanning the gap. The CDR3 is CASSYSRLADEQYF. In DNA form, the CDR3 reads TGTGCCAGCAGCTATAGCCGACTGGCCGACGAGCAGTACTTC.

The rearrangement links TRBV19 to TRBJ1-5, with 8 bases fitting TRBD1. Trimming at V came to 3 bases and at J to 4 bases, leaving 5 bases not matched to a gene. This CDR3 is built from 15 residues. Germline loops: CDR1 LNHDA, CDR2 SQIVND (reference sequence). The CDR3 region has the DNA TGTGCCAGTAGTATCGGGCAGGGGGCGAATCAGCCCCAGCATTTT. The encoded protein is CASSIGQGANQPQHF.

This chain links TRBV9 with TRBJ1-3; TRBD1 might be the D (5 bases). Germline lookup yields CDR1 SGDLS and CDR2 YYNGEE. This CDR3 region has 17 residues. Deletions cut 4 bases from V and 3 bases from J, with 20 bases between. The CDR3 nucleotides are TGTGCCAGCAGCCCCCACGAGCGACAGCGGGTTGGAAACACCATATATTTT. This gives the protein CASSPHERQRVGNTIYF.

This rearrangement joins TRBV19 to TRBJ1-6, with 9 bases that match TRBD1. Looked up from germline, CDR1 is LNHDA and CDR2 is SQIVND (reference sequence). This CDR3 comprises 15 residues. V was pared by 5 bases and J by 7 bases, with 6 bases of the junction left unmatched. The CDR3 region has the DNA TGTGCCAGTAGTCTCGGGACAGGGATCAATTCACCCCTCCACTTT. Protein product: CASSLGTGINSPLHF.

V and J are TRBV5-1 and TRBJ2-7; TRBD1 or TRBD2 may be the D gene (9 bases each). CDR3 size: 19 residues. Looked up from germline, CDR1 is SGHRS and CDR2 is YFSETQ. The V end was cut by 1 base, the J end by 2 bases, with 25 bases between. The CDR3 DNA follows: TGCGCCAGCAGCTTGTCGGGACAGGGTTTAAGCGGGGGGACCTACGAGCAGTACTTC. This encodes CASSLSGQGLSGGTYEQYF.

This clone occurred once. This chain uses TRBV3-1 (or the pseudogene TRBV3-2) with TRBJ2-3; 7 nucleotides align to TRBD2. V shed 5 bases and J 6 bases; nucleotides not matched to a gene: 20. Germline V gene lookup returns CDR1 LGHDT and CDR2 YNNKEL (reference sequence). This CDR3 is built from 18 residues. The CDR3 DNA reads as TGTGCCAGCAGCAATCTTCCCATTTTAGCGGGCTCGCGGGATACGCAGTATTTT. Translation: CASSNLPILAGSRDTQYF.

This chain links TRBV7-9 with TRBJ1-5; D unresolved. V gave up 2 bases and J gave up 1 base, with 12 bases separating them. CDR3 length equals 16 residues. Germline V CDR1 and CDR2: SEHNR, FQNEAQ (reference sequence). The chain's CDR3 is CASSLSWQKSNQPQHF. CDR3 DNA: TGTGCCAGCAGCTTATCGTGGCAGAAAAGCAATCAGCCCCAGCATTTT.

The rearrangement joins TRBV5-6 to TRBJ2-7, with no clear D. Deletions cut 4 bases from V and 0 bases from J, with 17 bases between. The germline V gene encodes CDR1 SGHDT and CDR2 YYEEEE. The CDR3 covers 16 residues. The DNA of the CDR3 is TGTGCCAGCAGCCCCGGGTCACTAAGGAGCTCCTACGAGCAGTACTTC. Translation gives CASSPGSLRSSYEQYF.

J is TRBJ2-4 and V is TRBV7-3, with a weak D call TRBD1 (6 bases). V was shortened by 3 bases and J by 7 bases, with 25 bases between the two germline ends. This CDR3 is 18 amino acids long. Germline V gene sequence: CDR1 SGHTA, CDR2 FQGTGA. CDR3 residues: CASSFPPAGHDRQNIQYF. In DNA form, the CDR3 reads TGTGCCAGCAGCTTCCCCCCCGCCGGACACGACAGGCAGAACATTCAGTACTTC.

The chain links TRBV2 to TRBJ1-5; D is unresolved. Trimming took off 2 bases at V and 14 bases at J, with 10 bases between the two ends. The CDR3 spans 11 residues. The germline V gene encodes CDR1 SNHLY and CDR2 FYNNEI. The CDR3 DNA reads TGTGCCAGCAGTGAATCCGGGATTAAGCATTTT. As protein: CASSESGIKHF.

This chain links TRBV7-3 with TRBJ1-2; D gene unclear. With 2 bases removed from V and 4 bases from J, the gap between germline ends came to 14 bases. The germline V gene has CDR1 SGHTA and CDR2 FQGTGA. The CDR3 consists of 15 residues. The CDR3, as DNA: TGTGCCAGCAGCTTAGATTCCTCAAGCCTCTATGGCTACACCTTC. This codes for CASSLDSSSLYGYTF.

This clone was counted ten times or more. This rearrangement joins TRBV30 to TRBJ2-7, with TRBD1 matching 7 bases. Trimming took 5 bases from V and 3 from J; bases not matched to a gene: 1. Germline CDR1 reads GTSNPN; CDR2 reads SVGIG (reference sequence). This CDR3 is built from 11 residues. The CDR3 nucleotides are TGTGCCTGGGGGGACAGCTACGAGCAGTACTTC. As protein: CAWGDSYEQYF.

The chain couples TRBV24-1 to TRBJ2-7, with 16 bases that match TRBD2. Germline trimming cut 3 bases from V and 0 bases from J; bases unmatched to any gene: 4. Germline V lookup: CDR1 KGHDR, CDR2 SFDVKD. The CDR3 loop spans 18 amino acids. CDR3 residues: CATSDLGLAGGFSYEQYF. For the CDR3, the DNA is TGTGCCACCAGTGATCTGGGACTAGCGGGAGGGTTCTCCTACGAGCAGTACTTC.

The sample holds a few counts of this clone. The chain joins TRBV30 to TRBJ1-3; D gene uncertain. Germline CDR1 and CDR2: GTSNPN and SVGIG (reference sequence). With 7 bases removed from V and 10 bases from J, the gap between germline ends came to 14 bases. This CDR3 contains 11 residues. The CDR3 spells CALASVGTIYF. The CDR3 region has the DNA TGTGCCTTGGCCTCCGTTGGTACCATATATTTT. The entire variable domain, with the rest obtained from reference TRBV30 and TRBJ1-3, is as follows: SQTIHQWPATLVQPVGSPLSLECTVEGTSNPNLYWYRQAAGRGLQLLFYSVGIGQISSEVPQNLSASRPQDRQFILSSKKLLLSDSGFYLCALASVGTIYFGEGSWLTVV.

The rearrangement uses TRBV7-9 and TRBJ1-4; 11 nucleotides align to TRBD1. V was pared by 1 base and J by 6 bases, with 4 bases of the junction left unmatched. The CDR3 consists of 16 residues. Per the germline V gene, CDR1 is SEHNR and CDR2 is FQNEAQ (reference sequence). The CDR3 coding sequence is TGTGCCAGCAGCTTAGGACCGGGACAGGGGGATGAAAAACTGTTTTTT. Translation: CASSLGPGQGDEKLFF.

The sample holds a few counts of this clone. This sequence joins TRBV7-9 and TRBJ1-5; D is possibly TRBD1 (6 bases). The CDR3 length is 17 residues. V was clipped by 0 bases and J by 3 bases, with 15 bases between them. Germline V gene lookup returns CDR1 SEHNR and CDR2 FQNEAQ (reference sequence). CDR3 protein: CASSLALGGGPNQPQHF. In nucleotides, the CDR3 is TGTGCCAGCAGCTTAGCGCTGGGAGGGGGTCCCAATCAGCCCCAGCATTTT.

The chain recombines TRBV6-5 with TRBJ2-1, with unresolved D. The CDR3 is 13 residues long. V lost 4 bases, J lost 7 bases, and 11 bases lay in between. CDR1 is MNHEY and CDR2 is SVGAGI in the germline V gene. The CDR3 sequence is CASSSSRENEQFF. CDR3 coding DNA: TGTGCCAGCAGTTCGTCTAGAGAGAATGAGCAGTTCTTC.

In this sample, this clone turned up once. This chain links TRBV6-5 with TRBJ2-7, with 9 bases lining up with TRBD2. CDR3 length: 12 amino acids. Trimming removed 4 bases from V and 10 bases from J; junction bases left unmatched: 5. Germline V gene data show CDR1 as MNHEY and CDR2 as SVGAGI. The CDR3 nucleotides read TGTGCCAGCAGTTCTAGCGGGAAGATACAGTACTTC. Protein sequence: CASSSSGKIQYF.

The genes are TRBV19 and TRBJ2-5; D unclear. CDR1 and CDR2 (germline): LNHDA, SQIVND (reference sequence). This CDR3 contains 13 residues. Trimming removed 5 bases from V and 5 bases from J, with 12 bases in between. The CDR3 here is CASSSMAGETQYF. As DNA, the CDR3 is TGTGCCAGTAGTTCTATGGCCGGGGAGACCCAGTACTTC.

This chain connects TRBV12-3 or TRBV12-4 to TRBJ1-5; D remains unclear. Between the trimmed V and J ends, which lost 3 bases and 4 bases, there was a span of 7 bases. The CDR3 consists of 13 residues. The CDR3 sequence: CASSFQDNQPQHF. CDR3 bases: TGTGCCAGCAGTTTCCAGGATAATCAGCCCCAGCATTTT.

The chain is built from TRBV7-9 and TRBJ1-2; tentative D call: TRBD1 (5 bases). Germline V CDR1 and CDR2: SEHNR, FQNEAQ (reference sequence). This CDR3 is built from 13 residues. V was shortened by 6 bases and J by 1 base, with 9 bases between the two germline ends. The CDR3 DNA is TGTGCCAGCAGAGGGGAATTTAACTATGGCTACACCTTC. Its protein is CASRGEFNYGYTF. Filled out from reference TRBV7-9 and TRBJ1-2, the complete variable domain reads DTGVSQNPRHKITKRGQNVTFRCDPISEHNRLYWYRQTLGQGPEFLTYFQNEAQLEKSRLLSDRFSAERPKGSFSTLEIQRTEQGDSAMYLCASRGEFNYGYTFGSGTRLTVV.

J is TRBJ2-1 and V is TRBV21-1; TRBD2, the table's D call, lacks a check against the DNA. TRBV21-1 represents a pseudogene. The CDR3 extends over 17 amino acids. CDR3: CASSKRVVPSSYNEQFF. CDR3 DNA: TGTGCCAGCAGCAAGAGGGTAGTCCCCAGCTCCTACAATGAGCAGTTCTTC.

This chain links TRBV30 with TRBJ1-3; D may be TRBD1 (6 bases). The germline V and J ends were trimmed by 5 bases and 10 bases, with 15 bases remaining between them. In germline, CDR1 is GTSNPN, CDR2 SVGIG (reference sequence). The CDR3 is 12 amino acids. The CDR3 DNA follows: TGTGCCTGGGCTAATACAGGGAGAACCATATATTTT. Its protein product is CAWANTGRTIYF.